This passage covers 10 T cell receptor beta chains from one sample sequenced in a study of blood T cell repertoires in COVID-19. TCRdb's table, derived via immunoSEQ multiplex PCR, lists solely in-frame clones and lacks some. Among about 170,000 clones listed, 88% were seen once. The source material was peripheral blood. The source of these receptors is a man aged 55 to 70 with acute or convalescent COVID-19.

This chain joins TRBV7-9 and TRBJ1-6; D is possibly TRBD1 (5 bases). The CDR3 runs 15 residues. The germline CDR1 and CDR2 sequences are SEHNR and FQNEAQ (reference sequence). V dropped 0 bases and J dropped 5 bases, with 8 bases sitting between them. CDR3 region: CASSLAGVNNSPLHF. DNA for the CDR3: TGTGCCAGCAGCTTAGCAGGGGTAAATAATTCACCCCTCCACTTT.

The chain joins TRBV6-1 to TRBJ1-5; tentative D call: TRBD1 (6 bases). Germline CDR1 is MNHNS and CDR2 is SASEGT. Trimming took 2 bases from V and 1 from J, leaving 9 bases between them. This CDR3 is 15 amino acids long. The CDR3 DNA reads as TGTGCCAGCAGTGAACCCAGGGGAAGCAATCAGCCCCAGCATTTT. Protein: CASSEPRGSNQPQHF.

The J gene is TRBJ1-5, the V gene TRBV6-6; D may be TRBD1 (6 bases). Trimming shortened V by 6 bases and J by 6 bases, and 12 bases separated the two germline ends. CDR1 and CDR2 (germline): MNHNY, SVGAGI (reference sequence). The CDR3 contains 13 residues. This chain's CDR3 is CASRSTGTQPQHF. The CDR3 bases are TGTGCCAGCAGGAGTACAGGGACTCAGCCCCAGCATTTT.

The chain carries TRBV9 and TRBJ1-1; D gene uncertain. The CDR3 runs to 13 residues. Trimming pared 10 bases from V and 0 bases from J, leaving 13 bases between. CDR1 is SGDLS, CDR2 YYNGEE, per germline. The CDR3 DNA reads TGTGCCTCCGGGAGCCTTTTGAACACTGAAGCTTTCTTT. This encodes CASGSLLNTEAFF.

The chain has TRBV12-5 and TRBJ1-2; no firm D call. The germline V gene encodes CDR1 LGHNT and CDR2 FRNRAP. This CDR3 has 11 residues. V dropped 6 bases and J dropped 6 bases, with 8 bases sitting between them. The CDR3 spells CASGEVHGYTF. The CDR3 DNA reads TGTGCTAGTGGGGAGGTACATGGCTACACCTTC.

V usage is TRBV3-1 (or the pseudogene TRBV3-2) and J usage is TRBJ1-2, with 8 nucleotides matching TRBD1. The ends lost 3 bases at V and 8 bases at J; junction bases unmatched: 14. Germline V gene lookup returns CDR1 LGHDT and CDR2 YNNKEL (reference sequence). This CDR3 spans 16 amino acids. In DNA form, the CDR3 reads TGTGCCAGCAGCCACCAGGATAGGGGGACAGGACCCGGCTACACCTTC. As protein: CASSHQDRGTGPGYTF.

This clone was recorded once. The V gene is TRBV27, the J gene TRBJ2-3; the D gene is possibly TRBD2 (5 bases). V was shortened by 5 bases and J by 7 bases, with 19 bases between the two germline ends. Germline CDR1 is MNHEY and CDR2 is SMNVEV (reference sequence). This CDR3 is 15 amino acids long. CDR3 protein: CASSPSWGLVYTQYF. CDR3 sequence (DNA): TGTGCCAGCAGTCCTAGCTGGGGTTTAGTGTATACGCAGTATTTT.

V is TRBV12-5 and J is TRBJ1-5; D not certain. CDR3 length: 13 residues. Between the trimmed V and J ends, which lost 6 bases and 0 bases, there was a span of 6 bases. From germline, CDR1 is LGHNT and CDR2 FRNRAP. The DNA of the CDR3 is TGTGCTAGTGGGGAGTATAGCAATCAGCCCCAGCATTTT. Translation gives CASGEYSNQPQHF.

This CDR3 is CAISTGTRGQPQHF. The CDR3 DNA reads TGTGCCATCAGTACCGGGACACGGGGCCAGCCCCAGCATTTT. This chain joins TRBV10-3 and TRBJ1-5; TRBD1 might be the D (6 bases). Germline loops: CDR1 ENHRY, CDR2 SYGVKD. Trimming removed 5 bases at V and 7 bases at J, with 15 bases between. The CDR3 spans 14 residues.

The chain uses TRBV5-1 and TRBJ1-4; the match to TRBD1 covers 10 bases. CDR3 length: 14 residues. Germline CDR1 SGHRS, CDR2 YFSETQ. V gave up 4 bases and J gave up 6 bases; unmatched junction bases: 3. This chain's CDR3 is CASSRDRGYEKLFF. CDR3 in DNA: TGCGCCAGCAGCAGGGACAGGGGTTATGAAAAACTGTTTTTT.